This entry describes one T cell receptor (beta chain). Germline CDR1 and CDR2: LNHDA and SQIVND (reference sequence). The CDR3 runs to 17 residues. After removal of 3 bases from V and 7 bases from J, the junction contained 17 bases not matched to a gene. This entry is derived from a study of shared T cell receptors in the human thymus. Data came from immunoSEQ multiplex PCR; TCRdb stores just in-frame clones and leaves some out. The sample has 700,000 or so clones, 80% to 90% seen once. These data also formed part of another study, on human thymus T cells. This second study says: Resections removed during corrective heart surgery provided the thymus tissue used. An apparent bias in V and J gene usage was seen in thymic and blood repertoires. Unrelated individuals had highly overlapping thymic repertoires, as reported in related research.

The sequenced sample was thymocytes. This TCR was recovered from a girl in the first two years of life with a congenital heart defect. The J gene is TRBJ2-7, the V gene TRBV19; 8 bases match TRBD1. The CDR3 nucleotides read TGTGCCAGTAGTATTGGCCCCGACAGGGGACGCTCTCCGGAGCAGTACTTC. This translates into CASSIGPDRGRSPEQYF.